Listed below are T cell receptor beta chains from one sample, sequenced in a study of cytomegalovirus exposure and HLA in healthy donors. Clones were sequenced by immunoSEQ multiplex PCR, and TCRdb holds only the in-frame ones, with some missing. In the table there are 220,000 or so clones, roughly 80% of which are singletons. Sequenced input: PBMCs. These receptors were obtained from a middle-aged woman in good health and CMV-seronegative. CDR3s include the opening cysteine and the closing phenylalanine or tryptophan. D genes are given only for firm matches. Clone size is given for some rows only: seen once, a few or many times, or a class if the clone is expanded.

CDR3 protein,CDR3 DNA,J gene,D gene,clone size,CDR3 length,V gene
CASSLTGRRGGEKLFF,TGTGCCAGCAGCCTCACCGGGCGGAGAGGGGGTGAAAAACTGTTTTTT,TRBJ1-4,-,-,16,TRBV5-5
CASSLGLAGGPGSYEQYF,TGCGCCAGCAGCTTGGGACTAGCGGGAGGGCCCGGGTCCTACGAGCAGTACTTC,TRBJ2-7,TRBD2,-,18,TRBV5-1
CASSIGQDTYGYTF,TGTGCCAGCAGTATTGGACAGGACACCTATGGCTACACCTTC,TRBJ1-2,TRBD1,-,14,TRBV28
CASSYSGGGETQYF,TGTGCCAGCAGTTATTCAGGGGGAGGAGAGACCCAGTACTTC,TRBJ2-5,-,-,14,TRBV6-5
CAWSAGNAPGDTQYF,TGTGCCTGGAGTGCCGGGAACGCTCCCGGAGATACGCAGTATTTT,TRBJ2-3,-,-,15,TRBV30
CSARQETQYF,TGCAGTGCTAGACAGGAGACCCAGTACTTC,TRBJ2-5,-,-,10,TRBV20-1
CAWSVRLAGNSEQFF,TGTGCCTGGAGTGTGCGGCTAGCGGGGAACAGTGAGCAGTTCTTC,TRBJ2-1,TRBD2,-,15,TRBV30
CASRDGGSLYNEQFF,TGTGCCAGCAGGGACGGCGGGAGTCTCTACAATGAGCAGTTCTTC,TRBJ2-1,TRBD2,-,15,TRBV7-3
CASSVGTDNSPLHF,TGTGCCAGCAGCGTCGGGACAGATAATTCACCCCTCCACTTT,TRBJ1-6,TRBD1,-,14,TRBV9
CASSPSGGGRNYEQYF,TGTGCCAGCAGCCCCTCGGGGGGGGGTCGGAACTACGAGCAGTACTTC,TRBJ2-7,TRBD2,-,16,TRBV7-9
CASSRASGRAETQYF,TGTGCCAGTAGTCGGGCTAGCGGGAGGGCGGAGACCCAGTACTTC,TRBJ2-5,TRBD2,-,15,TRBV19
CASSGPLSRDRGNYGYTF,TGCGCCAGCAGTGGACCCCTTTCCCGGGACAGGGGTAACTATGGCTACACCTTC,TRBJ1-2,TRBD1,-,18,TRBV10-1
CSVRTGNSGNTIYF,TGCAGCGTCCGGACAGGGAACTCTGGAAACACCATATATTTT,TRBJ1-3,TRBD1,-,14,TRBV29-1
CASSPSGGTGSYTF,TGTGCCAGCAGCCCCAGTGGGGGCACTGGTAGCTACACCTTC,TRBJ1-2,-,-,14,TRBV28
CAWSAPPWGPEAFF,TGTGCCTGGAGTGCCCCTCCTTGGGGGCCTGAAGCTTTCTTT,TRBJ1-1,-,-,14,TRBV30
CASSRLAGGLTQFF,TGTGCCAGTAGTAGGCTAGCGGGAGGGCTGACGCAGTTCTTC,TRBJ2-1,TRBD2,-,14,TRBV19
CAWSSKPGLTEAFF,TGTGCCTGGAGTAGTAAACCGGGATTGACTGAAGCTTTCTTT,TRBJ1-1,-,-,14,TRBV30
CASSPRGGKETQYF,TGTGCCAGCTCACCACGGGGGGGCAAAGAGACCCAGTACTTC,TRBJ2-5,-,-,14,TRBV18
CAGGLAGAPDTQYF,TGTGCCGGCGGACTAGCGGGAGCCCCAGATACGCAGTATTTT,TRBJ2-3,TRBD2,-,14,TRBV30
CASSSGDYEQYF,TGTGCCAGCAGCTCAGGGGATTACGAGCAGTACTTC,TRBJ2-7,-,few,12,TRBV7-6
CASSVGWGVGANVLTF,TGTGCCAGCAGCGTAGGGTGGGGGGTTGGGGCCAACGTCCTGACTTTC,TRBJ2-6,-,-,16,TRBV9
CASSPGTAGNQPQHF,TGTGCCAGCAGCCCCGGGACAGCGGGCAATCAGCCCCAGCATTTT,TRBJ1-5,TRBD1,-,15,TRBV28
CASSFRDRGYGEQYF,TGTGCCAGCAGCTTCCGGGACAGGGGTTACGGCGAGCAGTACTTC,TRBJ2-7,TRBD1,-,15,TRBV7-8
CASSIAGFAGGSSYNEQFF,TGTGCCAGTAGTATCGCGGGATTTGCCGGCGGGAGCTCCTACAATGAGCAGTTCTTC,TRBJ2-1,TRBD2,once,19,TRBV19
CAWSFRSTEAFF,TGTGCCTGGAGTTTCAGAAGCACTGAAGCTTTCTTT,TRBJ1-1,-,-,12,TRBV30
CASSRTSGRYNEQFF,TGTGCCAGCAGCCGGACTAGCGGGAGGTACAATGAGCAGTTCTTC,TRBJ2-1,TRBD2,once,15,TRBV7-2
CASSIEWETRVTQPQHF,TGTGCCAGTAGTATAGAATGGGAGACACGGGTTACTCAGCCCCAGCATTTT,TRBJ1-5,-,-,17,TRBV19
CASSRSGLARTGELFF,TGTGCCAGCTCCCGGTCGGGACTAGCGCGCACCGGGGAGCTGTTTTTT,TRBJ2-2,TRBD2,-,16,TRBV18
CASSVGTSGRQETQYF,TGTGCCAGCAGCGTAGGGACTAGCGGGCGCCAAGAGACCCAGTACTTC,TRBJ2-5,TRBD2,-,16,TRBV9
CASSSPRGGRIYEQYF,TGTGCCAGCAGCTCCCCACGGGGCGGGAGGATTTACGAGCAGTACTTC,TRBJ2-7,TRBD2,-,16,TRBV7-2
CASSRTGGSTEAFF,TGTGCCAGCTCTCGGACAGGGGGCAGTACTGAAGCTTTCTTT,TRBJ1-1,TRBD1,-,14,TRBV25-1
CAPLRAWGGESAQYF,TGTGCCCCCCTCCGGGCCTGGGGGGGGGAATCGGCCCAGTACTTC,TRBJ2-5,TRBD2,-,15,TRBV6-1
CASSLGGGASTNYGYTF,TGCGCCAGCAGCTTGGGGGGGGGAGCCTCCACCAACTATGGCTACACCTTC,TRBJ1-2,-,-,17,TRBV5-1
CASSLNTGSEQYF,TGTGCCAGCAGCTTAAATACAGGGAGCGAGCAGTACTTC,TRBJ2-7,-,-,13,TRBV7-9
CASSLVPGSNHGYTF,TGTGCCAGCAGCTTGGTGCCGGGGAGCAATCATGGCTACACCTTC,TRBJ1-2,-,-,15,TRBV5-4